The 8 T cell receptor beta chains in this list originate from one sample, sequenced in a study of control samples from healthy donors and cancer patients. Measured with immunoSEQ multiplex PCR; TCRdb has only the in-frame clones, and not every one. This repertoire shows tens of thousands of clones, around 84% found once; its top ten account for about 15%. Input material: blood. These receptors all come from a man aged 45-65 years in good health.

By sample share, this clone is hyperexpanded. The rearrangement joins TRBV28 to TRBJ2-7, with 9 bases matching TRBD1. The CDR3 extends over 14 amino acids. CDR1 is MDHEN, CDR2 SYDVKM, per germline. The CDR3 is CGTTPGQGGYEQYF. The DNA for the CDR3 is TGTGGCACGACCCCGGGACAGGGAGGCTACGAGCAGTACTTC.

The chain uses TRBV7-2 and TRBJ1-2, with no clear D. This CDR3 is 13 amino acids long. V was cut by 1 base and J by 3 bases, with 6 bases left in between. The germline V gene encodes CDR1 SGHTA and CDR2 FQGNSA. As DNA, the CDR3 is TGTGCCAGCAGCTTAGGAGGAGACTATGGCTACACCTTC. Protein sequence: CASSLGGDYGYTF.

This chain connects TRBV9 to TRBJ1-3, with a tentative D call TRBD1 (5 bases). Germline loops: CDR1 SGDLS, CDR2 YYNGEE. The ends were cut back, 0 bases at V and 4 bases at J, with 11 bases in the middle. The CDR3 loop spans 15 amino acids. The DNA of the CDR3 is TGTGCCAGCAGCGTAGGAGGGGATTACGGAAACACCATATATTTT. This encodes CASSVGGDYGNTIYF.

The CDR3 region is CASSIDLRANTEAFF. The CDR3 DNA is TGTGCCAGTAGTATAGATCTCCGGGCGAACACTGAAGCTTTCTTT. The rearrangement links TRBV19 to TRBJ1-1; D gene unclear. V lost 0 bases to trimming and J lost 1 base, with 9 bases between them. Germline values: CDR1 LNHDA, CDR2 SQIVND (reference sequence). CDR3 size: 15 residues.

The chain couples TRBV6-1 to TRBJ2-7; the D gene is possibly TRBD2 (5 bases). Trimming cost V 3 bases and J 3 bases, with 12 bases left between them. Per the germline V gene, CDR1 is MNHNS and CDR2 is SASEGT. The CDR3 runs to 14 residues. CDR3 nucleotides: TGTGCCAGCAGTGAGGCGGGCTTTATCTACGAGCAGTACTTC. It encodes CASSEAGFIYEQYF.

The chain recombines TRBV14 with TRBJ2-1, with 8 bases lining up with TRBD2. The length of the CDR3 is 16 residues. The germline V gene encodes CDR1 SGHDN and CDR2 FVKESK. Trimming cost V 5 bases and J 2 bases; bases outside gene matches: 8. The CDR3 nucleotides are TGTGCCAGCAGCTCTGGGCCAGCGGGAGCCTACAATGAGCAGTTCTTC. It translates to CASSSGPAGAYNEQFF.

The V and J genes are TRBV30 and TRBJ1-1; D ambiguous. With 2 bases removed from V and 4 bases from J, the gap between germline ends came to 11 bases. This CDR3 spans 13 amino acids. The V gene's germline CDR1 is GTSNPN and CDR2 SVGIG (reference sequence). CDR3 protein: CAWSTGTGTEAFF. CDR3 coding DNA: TGTGCCTGGAGTACGGGTACGGGCACTGAAGCTTTCTTT.

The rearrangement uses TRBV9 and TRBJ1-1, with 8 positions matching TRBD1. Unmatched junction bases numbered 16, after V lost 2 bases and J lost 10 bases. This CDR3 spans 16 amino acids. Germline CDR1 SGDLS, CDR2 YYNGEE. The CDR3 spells CASSVVLRQGQGAAFF. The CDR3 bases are TGTGCCAGCAGCGTGGTCCTTCGGCAGGGCCAGGGGGCAGCTTTCTTT.